Shown below are 13 T cell receptor beta chains from a single sample sequenced in a study of technical replicates of blood from several donors. Produced via immunoSEQ multiplex PCR; TCRdb's table is partial and in-frame only. The sample gives tens of thousands of clones, about 94% of which show up once; about 0.37% is in the top ten. Sequenced: T cells isolated from PBMCs. These receptors were taken from a human donor in good health.

This chain uses TRBV4-2 with TRBJ2-6; a possible D gene is TRBD2 (5 bases). The CDR3 has 17 residues. V was trimmed by 3 bases and J by 0 bases, leaving 12 bases between them. Looked up from germline, CDR1 is LGHNA and CDR2 is YNFKEQ. CDR3 bases: TGTGCCAGCAGCCATGTCAGGAGGAGCTCTGGGGCCAACGTCCTGACTTTC. Its protein is CASSHVRRSSGANVLTF.

This sequence joins TRBV5-6 and TRBJ2-1, with 9 nucleotides matching TRBD2. CDR3 length equals 15 residues. V was clipped by 0 bases and J by 7 bases; unmatched bases: 5. From germline, CDR1 is SGHDT and CDR2 YYEEEE. CDR3 residues: CASSLVLAGVNEQFF. In DNA, the CDR3 is TGTGCCAGCAGCTTGGTATTAGCGGGAGTGAATGAGCAGTTCTTC.

The chain combines TRBV5-4 with TRBJ2-7, with 7 positions matching TRBD2. Germline trimming cut 4 bases from V and 7 bases from J; bases unmatched to any gene: 17. This CDR3 region has 16 residues. Germline V gives CDR1 SGHNT, CDR2 YYREEE (reference sequence). DNA for the CDR3: TGTGCCAGCAGCCAGCGTGGGGGAGGGCCTTTATGGGAGCAGTACTTC. Its translation: CASSQRGGGPLWEQYF.

CDR3 amino acids: CASSDPYRDQETQYF. The CDR3 DNA is TGTGCCAGCTCAGACCCTTACAGGGATCAAGAGACCCAGTACTTC. The J gene is TRBJ2-5, the V gene TRBV18, with D perhaps matching TRBD1 (6 bases). The germline CDR1 and CDR2 sequences are KGHSH and LQKENI. CDR3 length: 15 amino acids. Trimming removed 5 bases from V and 2 bases from J, with 15 bases in between.

The J gene is TRBJ1-1, the V gene TRBV9, with no clear D. Germline CDR1 and CDR2: SGDLS and YYNGEE. The CDR3 runs 14 residues. V was trimmed by 3 bases and J by 1 base, leaving 10 bases between them. The CDR3 nucleotides are TGTGCCAGCAGCGGATATCAGAAGAACACTGAAGCTTTCTTT. Amino acids: CASSGYQKNTEAFF.

The rearrangement joins TRBV9 to TRBJ2-3, with 7 bases identical to TRBD2. Germline CDR1 reads SGDLS; CDR2 reads YYNGEE. V shed 0 bases, J shed 2 bases, and the junction held 6 bases outside the gene matches. This CDR3 is built from 16 residues. The CDR3 spells CASSVAGGLSTDTQYF. CDR3 in DNA: TGTGCCAGCAGCGTAGCTGGGGGACTATCCACAGATACGCAGTATTTT.

This clone was counted a single time. The CDR3 DNA reads as TGTGCCAGCAGTTCTCCGGGACTTTTCCCCTACGAGCAGTACTTC. Protein sequence: CASSSPGLFPYEQYF. The rearrangement joins TRBV27 to TRBJ2-7, with D possibly being TRBD2 (6 bases). Germline V gene sequence: CDR1 MNHEY, CDR2 SMNVEV (reference sequence). The CDR3 spans 15 residues. Trimming left V 4 bases short and J 2 bases short, with 15 bases between.

The rearrangement joins TRBV4-1 to TRBJ2-2; 12 bases map to TRBD1. Germline values: CDR1 MGHRA, CDR2 YSYEKL. Trimming at V came to 8 bases and at J to 5 bases, leaving 12 bases not matched to a gene. This CDR3 has 17 amino acids. The CDR3 sequence: CASRREPGQGATGELFF. As DNA, the CDR3 is TGCGCCAGCCGCCGGGAACCGGGACAGGGGGCAACCGGGGAGCTGTTTTTT.

The rearrangement uses TRBV5-4 and TRBJ2-3; perhaps TRBD2 as D (6 bases). The CDR3 has 16 residues. Germline V gives CDR1 SGHNT, CDR2 YYREEE (reference sequence). Trimming removed 4 bases from V and 0 bases from J, with 15 bases in between. DNA of the CDR3: TGTGCCAGCAGCCTGGAGGTAGCGGCTAGCACAGATACGCAGTATTTT. This codes for CASSLEVAASTDTQYF. Together with reference TRBV5-4 and TRBJ2-3, the CDR3 gives the full variable domain: ETGVTQSPTHLIKTRGQQVTLRCSSQSGHNTVSWYQQALGQGPQFIFQYYREEENGRGNFPPRFSGLQFPNYSSELNVNALELDDSALYLCASSLEVAASTDTQYFGPGTRLTVL.

This sequence joins TRBV7-9 and TRBJ2-1, with D possibly TRBD2 on 6 matching bases. V dropped 5 bases and J dropped 4 bases, with 9 bases sitting between them. Per the germline V gene, CDR1 is SEHNR and CDR2 is FQNEAQ (reference sequence). CDR3 size: 13 residues. Written as DNA, the CDR3 is TGTGCCAGCAGCGGGGCGGGGTACAATGAGCAGTTCTTC. It translates to CASSGAGYNEQFF.

The rearrangement joins TRBV27 to TRBJ1-2; 9 nucleotides agree with TRBD1. This CDR3 has 16 residues. CDR1 and CDR2 from the germline V gene are MNHEY and SMNVEV (reference sequence). The ends lost 4 bases at V and 6 bases at J; junction bases unmatched: 12. The CDR3 protein is CASSSHRDREKNGYTF. In nucleotides, the CDR3 is TGTGCCAGCAGTTCCCACCGGGACAGGGAAAAGAATGGCTACACCTTC.

The chain combines TRBV2 with TRBJ1-2, with D perhaps matching TRBD1 (6 bases). CDR1 SNHLY and CDR2 FYNNEI come from the germline V gene. The CDR3 contains 12 residues. V lost 8 bases and J 4 bases, leaving 11 bases between the germline ends. CDR3 DNA: TGTGCCAGCGCTACAGGGAGCTATGGCTACACCTTC. It translates to CASATGSYGYTF.

The chain carries TRBV7-2 and TRBJ2-2; D perhaps matches TRBD2 (6 bases). This CDR3 is built from 16 residues. Deletions cut 4 bases from V and 3 bases from J, with 15 bases between. The germline CDR1 and CDR2 sequences are SGHTA and FQGNSA. CDR3 loop: CASSSAGTLHTGELFF. CDR3 coding DNA: TGTGCCAGCAGCTCCGCCGGGACTCTCCACACCGGGGAGCTGTTTTTT.